One and the same sample provided the 24 T cell receptor beta chains below, sequenced in a study of metastatic and nonmetastatic thyroid tumors. Through MiXCR, TCRdb re-clonotyped the PCR reads. The sample includes around 12,000 clones, around a quarter of them seen just once. No treatment had been given to any patient before thyroid surgery. Sequenced sample: tumor tissue. Receptor source: a female donor with papillary thyroid cancer or a benign thyroid nodule (not recorded which). Some clones in this sample may be carry-over from other donors' samples.

This clone was counted at least ten times. This may come from a read error, since a much larger clone is one base off. Different DNA sequences within this sample yield the same CDR3. The gene calls are TRBV20-1 and TRBJ2-5, with 8 positions matching TRBD1. J lost 7 bases, V lost 3 bases, and 13 bases had no gene match. The CDR3 runs to 15 residues. CDR1 and CDR2 from the germline V gene are DFQATT and SNEGSKA (reference sequence). Here the CDR3 DNA reads TGCAGTGCTAGGGTTCCGGACAGGGTAGTTGGGACCCAGTACTTC. Its translation is CSARVPDRVVGTQYF.

The V call is TRBV18, the J call TRBJ2-7; 7 positions agree with TRBD1. V lost 5 bases, J lost 6 bases, and 4 bases stayed unmatched. This CDR3 has 12 amino acids. CDR1 KGHSH and CDR2 LQKENI come from the germline V gene. CDR3 DNA sequence: TGTGCCAGCTCAACTCGGACAGGCGAGCAGTACTTC. Amino acids: CASSTRTGEQYF.

This clone was found many times. A much larger clone differs by one base, so this may be a read error. The sample holds other DNA sequences that translate to the same CDR3. This rearrangement joins TRBV4-1 to TRBJ2-1; D ambiguous. The CDR3 is 15 residues long. The germline gives CDR1 MGHRA, CDR2 YSYEKL. This CDR3 is CASSQPFSLYNEQFF. As DNA, the CDR3 is TGCGCCAGCAGCCAACCCTTTTCCTTATACAATGAGCAGTTCTTT.

In its sample, this clone ranks as medium-sized (0.01 to 0.1%). The chain employs TRBV6-1 and TRBJ2-5; D remains unclear. The V gene lost 7 bases and the J gene lost 1 base, with 4 bases spanning the gap. Germline V gives CDR1 MNHNS, CDR2 SASEGT. The CDR3 runs 11 residues. CDR3 sequence reads: CASKLQETQYF. The CDR3 coding sequence is TGTGCCAGCAAGCTCCAAGAGACCCAGTACTTC.

This clone was picked up one time. The chain joins TRBV4-1 to TRBJ2-3, with no clear D. The CDR3 length is 13 residues. CDR1 is MGHRA, CDR2 YSYEKL, per germline. With 6 bases removed from V and 3 bases from J, the gap between germline ends came to 10 bases. The chain's CDR3 is CASRSVGTDTQYF. The CDR3, as DNA: TGCGCCAGCAGGTCAGTGGGGACAGATACGCAGTATTTT.

This clone was picked up many times. The J gene is TRBJ2-3, the V gene TRBV7-2, with D possibly being TRBD2 (6 bases). Trimming stripped 6 bases from V and 3 bases from J, with 16 bases between. In germline, CDR1 is SGHTA, CDR2 FQGNSA. This CDR3 is 15 amino acids long. This CDR3 is CASRGGGKSTDTQYF. DNA for the CDR3: TGTGCCAGCAGGGGGGGTGGGAAAAGTACAGATACGCAGTATTTT.

There are many counts of this clone. CDR3 sequence: CSANRGLQPQHF. CDR3 DNA: TGCAGTGCCAATAGGGGGCTTCAGCCCCAGCATTTT. The rearrangement links TRBV20-1 to TRBJ1-5, with TRBD1 identical over 7 bases. J was trimmed by 6 bases and V by 6 bases; bases with no gene match: 5. In germline, CDR1 is DFQATT, CDR2 SNEGSKA (reference sequence). This CDR3 comprises 12 residues.

The rearrangement links TRBV14 to TRBJ1-2, with D tentatively TRBD1 (5 bases). The germline gives CDR1 SGHDN, CDR2 FVKESK. The V gene lost 5 bases and the J gene lost 8 bases, with 15 bases spanning the gap. The CDR3 is 13 amino acids. The CDR3 nucleotides are TGTGCCAGCAGCTCCGACGGGGGTGGGGGCTACACCTTC. Its protein product is CASSSDGGGGYTF.

In this sample, this clone turned up a few times. One end of the junction fails to match germline, which may point to a read error. The rearrangement links TRBV6-5 to TRBJ2-2; TRBD2 matches at 10 bases. The CDR3 has 15 residues. CDR1 is MNHEY, CDR2 SVGAGI, per germline. In nucleotides, the CDR3 is TGTGCCAGCAGTTGGACTAGCGGTAGAACCGGTGAGCTGTTTTTT. It translates to CASSWTSGRTGELFF.

This clone was found a few times. A clone one base away is much larger, so this may be a read error. The chain couples TRBV11-1 to TRBJ2-6; D may be TRBD1 (5 bases). Between the trimmed V and J ends, which lost 1 base and 2 bases, there was a span of 9 bases. This CDR3 spans 16 amino acids. The germline V gene has CDR1 SGHAT and CDR2 FQDESV (reference sequence). The CDR3, as DNA: TGTGCCAGCAGCTTAGGGCAGGGTGCTGGGGCCAACGTCCTGACTTTC. This translates into CASSLGQGAGANVLTF.

The sample holds many counts of this clone. V usage is TRBV30 and J usage is TRBJ1-2; 7 nucleotides align to TRBD1. The trim removed 2 bases at V and 2 bases at J, leaving 5 bases unmatched. CDR1 and CDR2 from the germline V gene are GTSNPN and SVGIG (reference sequence). This CDR3 has 14 residues. Here the CDR3 DNA reads TGTGCCTGGAGTAGGGACAGAGAGAACTATGGCTACACCTTC. Protein product: CAWSRDRENYGYTF.

This clone has a count of ten or more. The chain couples TRBV19 to TRBJ2-3, with TRBD1 matching over 7 bases. Trimming removed 0 bases from V and 10 bases from J; junction bases left unmatched: 4. The CDR3 has 13 residues. Germline CDR1 LNHDA, CDR2 SQIVND (reference sequence). In nucleotides, the CDR3 is TGTGCCAGTAGTATAGACGGACAGGCCGCGCAGTATTTT. It is translated as CASSIDGQAAQYF.

The table lists this clone with many counts. This chain connects TRBV6-1 to TRBJ1-1; possibly TRBD1 for D (5 bases). CDR3 size: 11 residues. The V gene's germline CDR1 is MNHNS and CDR2 SASEGT. Trimming took 6 bases from V and 11 from J, leaving 13 bases between them. The CDR3 sequence: CASRKGPRAFF. The CDR3 nucleotides are TGTGCCAGCAGAAAGGGACCGCGCGCTTTCTTT.

This clone was counted ten times or more. The chain carries TRBV9 and TRBJ2-7; 8 bases match TRBD2. J gave up 3 bases and V 0 bases, and 2 bases lay outside the gene matches. The germline CDR1 and CDR2 sequences are SGDLS and YYNGEE. The CDR3 loop spans 14 amino acids. The CDR3 DNA reads as TGTGCCAGCAGCGTAGCGGGAGGGATCTACGAGCAGTACTTC. Protein sequence: CASSVAGGIYEQYF.

This clone was detected once. V usage is TRBV11-2 and J usage is TRBJ2-7, with D possibly matching TRBD1 (5 bases). V was cut by 7 bases and J by 0 bases, with 22 bases left in between. Per the germline V gene, CDR1 is SGHAT and CDR2 is FQNNGV. This CDR3 region has 17 residues. The CDR3 coding sequence is TGTGCCAGCATCGCCTGGGGCGTGAGGCCCTCCTCCTACGAGCAGTACTTC. Translating gives CASIAWGVRPSSYEQYF.

The chain employs TRBV25-1 and TRBJ2-3, with TRBD2 matching 7 bases. V lost 3 bases, J lost 3 bases, and 9 bases stayed unmatched. The germline V gene has CDR1 MGHDK and CDR2 SYGVNS. This CDR3 contains 16 residues. This chain's CDR3 is CASSDPGGRGTDTQYF. The CDR3 DNA reads TGTGCCAGCAGTGACCCGGGCGGGAGAGGTACAGATACGCAGTATTTT.

This clone was detected many times. The chain's CDR3 is CASSPGVEETQYF. The CDR3 nucleotides read TGCGCCAGCAGCCCGGGGGTGGAAGAGACCCAGTACTTC. This chain connects TRBV5-1 to TRBJ2-5; weak D call: TRBD2 (6 bases). V shed 4 bases and J shed 3 bases, with 10 bases lying between them. Looked up from germline, CDR1 is SGHRS and CDR2 is YFSETQ. This CDR3 contains 13 residues.

The table lists this clone with many counts. The chain employs TRBV14 and TRBJ1-1, with 7 bases that match TRBD1. CDR3 size: 15 residues. V lost 4 bases and J lost 1; bases outside the gene matches: 6. Germline V lookup: CDR1 SGHDN, CDR2 FVKESK. The CDR3 DNA sequence: TGTGCCAGCAGCCTTTTACAGGGGAAGAACACTGAAGCTTTCTTT. This translates into CASSLLQGKNTEAFF.

This chain uses TRBV28 with TRBJ1-2, with a tentative D call TRBD1 (6 bases). Trimming cost V 5 bases and J 0 bases, with 10 bases left between them. Germline-derived CDR1 and CDR2 are MDHEN and SYDVKM. CDR3 size: 14 residues. CDR3 in amino acids: CASSTGSSNYGYTF. The CDR3 nucleotides are TGTGCCAGCAGTACAGGGAGTTCTAACTATGGCTACACCTTC.

A few counts support this clone. J is TRBJ1-6 and V is TRBV6-1, with D perhaps matching TRBD1 (5 bases). The CDR3 runs to 13 residues. Germline CDR1 MNHNS, CDR2 SASEGT. With 6 bases removed from V and 6 bases from J, the gap between germline ends came to 9 bases. The CDR3 sequence: CASRGLINSPLHF. CDR3 nucleotides: TGTGCCAGCAGGGGACTGATTAATTCACCCCTCCACTTT.

This clone was seen repeatedly, ten times or more. The V and J genes are TRBV6-1 and TRBJ2-2; D is unresolved. CDR3 length equals 12 residues. CDR1 and CDR2 (germline): MNHNS, SASEGT. V gave up 8 bases and J gave up 3 bases, with 7 bases separating them. In nucleotides, the CDR3 is TGTGCCAGCCGCCGACACACCGGGGAGCTGTTTTTT. It specifies CASRRHTGELFF.

The chain uses TRBV20-1 and TRBJ2-7, with D perhaps assigned TRBD1 or TRBD2 (5 bases each). V was cut by 1 base and J by 3 bases, with 7 bases left in between. This CDR3 has 12 amino acids. The V gene's germline CDR1 is DFQATT and CDR2 SNEGSKA (reference sequence). CDR3 sequence: CSARVGVYEQYF. For the CDR3, the DNA is TGCAGTGCTAGAGTGGGGGTCTACGAGCAGTACTTC.

This clone was recorded at least ten times. This chain joins TRBV15 and TRBJ1-2; D possibly corresponds to TRBD1 (6 bases). The CDR3 is made up of 14 amino acids. CDR1 and CDR2 from the germline V gene are LNHNV and YYDKDF (reference sequence). V gave up 1 base and J gave up 5 bases, with 11 bases separating them. The CDR3 nucleotides are TGTGCCACCAGCAGAGGAGAAGGGGGATATGGCTACACCTTC. Translation gives CATSRGEGGYGYTF.

The sample holds a few counts of this clone. The chain combines TRBV27 with TRBJ2-7, with D perhaps TRBD2 (5 bases). CDR1 MNHEY and CDR2 SMNVEV come from the germline V gene (reference sequence). This CDR3 is built from 15 residues. V lost 6 bases to trimming and J lost 4 bases, with 19 bases between them. The CDR3 DNA reads TGTGCCAGCAGCAACAACGACTGGGGAGAATACGAGCAGTACTTC. This translates into CASSNNDWGEYEQYF.